This TCR beta chain was recovered during a study of blood T cell repertoires in COVID-19. Background on the study: T cells, B-cell-depleted T cells, or PBMCs provided the cDNA or gDNA that served as material.

A single count supports this clone. How the authors handled the data: Reference gene primer amplification in the assay estimated nucleated cell counts. Generated by immunoSEQ multiplex PCR, the TCRdb table keeps only in-frame clones and is missing some. That table gives V, J and clone size, and the DNA gave D and trimming. The sample yields under 250,000 clones, 89% seen once. This CDR3 comprises 13 residues. V was cut by 5 bases and J by 0 bases, with 6 bases left in between. Germline CDR1 LNHDA, CDR2 SQIVND (reference sequence). The chain combines TRBV19 with TRBJ2-3, with D possibly matching TRBD1 (6 bases). The TCR sequence derives from a man aged 55 to 70 who had recovered from COVID-19. The specimen sequenced was peripheral blood. The CDR3 sequence is CASSGQSTDTQYF. CDR3 nucleotide sequence: TGTGCCAGTAGTGGACAGAGCACAGATACGCAGTATTTT.